Following are 9 T cell receptor beta chains from one sample sequenced in a study of CD8 T cells in Susac syndrome. RNA amounts of roughly 0.45 to 1 ug underwent reverse transcription with random hexamers. Each CDR3 protein is one row after TCRdb ran MiXCR on the immunoSEQ multiplex PCR reads. This sample carries approximately 210,000 distinct CDR3 sequences, 95% of them seen once, and the ten largest clones take 0.095%. Sequencing input: CD4+ T cells from PBMCs. The receptors originated from a human donor with multiple sclerosis.

The chain joins TRBV29-1 to TRBJ1-1; perhaps TRBD1 as D (5 bases). CDR1 is SQVTM, CDR2 ANQGSEA, per germline. Trimming removed 4 bases from V and 4 bases from J, with 13 bases in between. This CDR3 is built from 13 residues. CDR3 in amino acids: CSVAGPRGTEAFF. In DNA form, the CDR3 reads TGCAGCGTTGCGGGCCCGAGGGGCACTGAAGCTTTCTTT.

This clonotype was observed a single time. The chain links TRBV11-2 to TRBJ2-7; D call uncertain. Germline V gene lookup returns CDR1 SGHAT and CDR2 FQNNGV. The CDR3 has 12 amino acids. With 1 base removed from V and 7 bases from J, the gap between germline ends came to 8 bases. In nucleotides, the CDR3 is TGTGCCAGCAGCTTAGGCCGAGTAGAGCAGTACTTC. Protein: CASSLGRVEQYF.

J is TRBJ2-1 and V is TRBV5-1; D remains ambiguous. V lost 1 base, J lost 2 bases, and 10 bases lay in between. CDR3 length: 15 residues. The germline V gene has CDR1 SGHRS and CDR2 YFSETQ. Here the CDR3 reads CASSLKVTTYNEQFF. The CDR3 DNA is TGCGCCAGCAGCTTGAAAGTGACCACCTACAATGAGCAGTTCTTC. Complete variable domain (other parts from reference TRBV5-1 and TRBJ2-1): KAGVTQTPRYLIKTRGQQVTLSCSPISGHRSVSWYQQTPGQGLQFLFEYFSETQRNKGNFPGRFSGRQFSNSRSEMNVSTLELGDSALYLCASSLKVTTYNEQFFGPGTRLTVL.

The chain is built from TRBV29-1 and TRBJ2-7; 7 positions match TRBD2. V was clipped by 5 bases and J by 6 bases; unmatched bases: 7. The CDR3 extends over 12 amino acids. Germline CDR1 SQVTM, CDR2 ANQGSEA. The CDR3 is CSVWAGAGEQYF. DNA of the CDR3: TGCAGCGTTTGGGCGGGAGCGGGCGAGCAGTACTTC.

The V and J genes are TRBV3-1 and TRBJ1-1; 8 bases map to TRBD1. Germline assignment: CDR1 LGHDT and CDR2 YNNKEL (reference sequence). The V segment lost 5 bases and the J segment 2 bases; nucleotides outside the gene matches: 7. This CDR3 has 15 residues. CDR3 nucleotide sequence: TGTGCCAGCAGCTCGTGGACAGGGTTTAACACTGAAGCTTTCTTT. Residues: CASSSWTGFNTEAFF. The full variable domain, rest sourced from reference TRBV3-1 and TRBJ1-1, is DTAVSQTPKYLVTQMGNDKSIKCEQNLGHDTMYWYKQDSKKFLKIMFSYNNKELIINETVPNRFSPKSPDKAHLNLHINSLELGDSAVYFCASSSWTGFNTEAFFGQGTRLTVV.

The chain recombines TRBV2 with TRBJ2-7; D might be TRBD1 (6 bases). The CDR3 covers 13 residues. Germline V gene lookup returns CDR1 SNHLY and CDR2 FYNNEI. With 6 bases removed from V and 12 bases from J, the gap between germline ends came to 21 bases. CDR3: CASRSGQNSEPYF. CDR3 in DNA: TGTGCCAGCAGATCGGGACAAAACTCGGAACCGTACTTC.

This clonotype showed up just once. The chain uses TRBV20-1 and TRBJ1-2; no clear D. The V and J ends lost 4 bases and 8 bases respectively, with 17 bases between them. This CDR3 has 13 amino acids. CDR1 is DFQATT, CDR2 SNEGSKA, per germline (reference sequence). This chain's CDR3 is CSAILGYSGGYTF. CDR3 coding DNA: TGCAGTGCTATATTGGGGTATTCGGGAGGCTACACCTTC.

This clonotype was recorded once. V and J are TRBV3-1 and TRBJ1-1; tentatively, D is TRBD1 (5 bases). CDR1 is LGHDT, CDR2 YNNKEL, per germline (reference sequence). This CDR3 region has 16 residues. The V gene lost 0 bases and the J gene lost 1 base, with 12 bases spanning the gap. The CDR3 DNA is TGTGCCAGCAGCCAAGATCCGGCAGGGCGGAACACTGAAGCTTTCTTT. This translates into CASSQDPAGRNTEAFF.

V is TRBV6-5 and J is TRBJ2-3; D is undetermined. CDR1 is MNHEY and CDR2 is SVGAGI in the germline V gene. Trimming took off 6 bases at V and 0 bases at J, with 13 bases between the two ends. CDR3 length: 15 residues. The CDR3 region has the DNA TGTGCCAGCAGACCTATCTTCTCTAGCACAGATACGCAGTATTTT. Translation: CASRPIFSSTDTQYF.